This TCR beta chain was sequenced in a study of shared clonotypes between healthy human individuals. Every subset's genomic DNA went evenly onto several immunoSEQ plates. Using immunoSEQ multiplex PCR, the repertoire was profiled, and TCRdb retains in-frame clones only, with some absent. The sample has 850,000 to 1,200,000 clones, more than 65% seen once. Turning to this clone: Its antigen is undetermined.

Study results and limitations: Generally, naive subsets came out with larger estimated richness than memory subsets. In having few donors, the study represented limited genetic and exposure-history diversity.

Germline V gene lookup returns CDR1 SGHRS and CDR2 YFSETQ. V gave up 6 bases and J gave up 4 bases, with 17 bases separating them. The CDR3 consists of 15 residues. The specimen was memory CD4+ T cells sorted from blood. Subset in this sample: CD45RA-negative fraction. The TCR sequence derives from a man younger than 30 in good health. This chain uses TRBV5-1 with TRBJ1-3; tentative D call: TRBD1 (6 bases). CDR3 amino acids: CASTERGAVGNTIYF. The CDR3 DNA sequence: TGCGCCAGCACCGAACGGGGGGCGGTCGGAAACACCATATATTTT.